The clone carrying this T cell receptor beta chain was seen at least ten times. Its specificity is not known. Quantitative barcoded 5'-RACE was used to prepare TCR beta libraries. Each CDR3 protein gets one entry after TCRdb re-called the 5' RACE reads with MiXCR. Among more than 650,000 distinct CDR3 sequences listed, approximately 12% were seen once. The data were obtained in a study of CD8 T cells in ankylosing spondylitis. Notes on the study in general: Blood of patients with ankylosing spondylitis appeared to be characterized by a TCR beta motif of several highly homologous variants. Disease-linked clones, CD8+, were relatively rare in peripheral blood. Certain motif variants had earlier appeared in reactive arthritis synovial fluid and blood. As reported, disease-linked clones showed significant enrichment in matched ankylosing spondylitis synovial fluid.

The sequence derives from a male donor with ankylosing spondylitis. Material for sequencing was blood, either unsorted or a sorted T cell fraction (not recorded which).

The CDR3 DNA reads as TGCAGTGTCGGGGGGGGCCAGGGGGCAACTGAAGCTTTCTTT. Protein product: CSVGGGQGATEAFF. The chain links TRBV20-1 to TRBJ1-1; 8 nucleotides line up with TRBD1. After removal of 7 bases from V and 5 bases from J, the junction contained 12 bases not matched to a gene. CDR3 length: 14 residues. CDR1 DFQATT and CDR2 SNEGSKA come from the germline V gene (reference sequence).